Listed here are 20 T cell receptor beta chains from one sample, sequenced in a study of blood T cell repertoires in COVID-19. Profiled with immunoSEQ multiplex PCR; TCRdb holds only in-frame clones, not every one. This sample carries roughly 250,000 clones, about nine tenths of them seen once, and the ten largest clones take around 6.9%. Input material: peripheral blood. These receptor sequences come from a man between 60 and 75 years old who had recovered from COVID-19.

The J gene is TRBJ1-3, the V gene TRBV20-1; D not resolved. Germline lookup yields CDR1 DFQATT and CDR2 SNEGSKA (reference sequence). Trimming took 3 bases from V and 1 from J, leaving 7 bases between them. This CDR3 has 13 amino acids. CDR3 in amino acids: CSASSGSGNTIYF. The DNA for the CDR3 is TGCAGTGCTAGTTCGGGGTCTGGAAACACCATATATTTT.

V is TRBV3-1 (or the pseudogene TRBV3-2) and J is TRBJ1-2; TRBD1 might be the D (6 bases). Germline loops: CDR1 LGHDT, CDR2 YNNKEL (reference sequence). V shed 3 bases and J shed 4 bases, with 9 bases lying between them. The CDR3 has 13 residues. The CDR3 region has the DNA TGTGCCAGCAGCCAGACAGGAGTCTATGGCTACACCTTC. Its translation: CASSQTGVYGYTF.

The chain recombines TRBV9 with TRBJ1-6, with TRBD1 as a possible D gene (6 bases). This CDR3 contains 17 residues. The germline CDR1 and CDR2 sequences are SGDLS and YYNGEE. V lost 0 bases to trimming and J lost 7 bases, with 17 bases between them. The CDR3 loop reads CASSVGLWGGRNSPLHF. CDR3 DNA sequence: TGTGCCAGCAGCGTAGGCCTCTGGGGGGGCCGGAATTCACCCCTCCACTTT. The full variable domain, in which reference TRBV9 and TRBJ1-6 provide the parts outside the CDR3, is DSGVTQTPKHLITATGQRVTLRCSPRSGDLSVYWYQQSLDQGLQFLIQYYNGEERAKGNILERFSAQQFPDLHSELNLSSLELGDSALYFCASSVGLWGGRNSPLHFGNGTRLTVT.

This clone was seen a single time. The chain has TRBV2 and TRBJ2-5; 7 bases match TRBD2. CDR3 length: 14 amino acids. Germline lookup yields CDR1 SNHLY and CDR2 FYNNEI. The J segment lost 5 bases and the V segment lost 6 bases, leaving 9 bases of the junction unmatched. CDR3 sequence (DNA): TGTGCCAGCAGCAAAGGATCTAGCGGCGAGACCCAGTACTTC. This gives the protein CASSKGSSGETQYF.

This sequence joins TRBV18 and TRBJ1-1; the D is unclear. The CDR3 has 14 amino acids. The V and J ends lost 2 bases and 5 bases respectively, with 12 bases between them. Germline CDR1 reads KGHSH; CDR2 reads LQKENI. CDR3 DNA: TGTGCCAGCTCACCAATTTACAGCGGGACTGAAGCTTTCTTT. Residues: CASSPIYSGTEAFF.

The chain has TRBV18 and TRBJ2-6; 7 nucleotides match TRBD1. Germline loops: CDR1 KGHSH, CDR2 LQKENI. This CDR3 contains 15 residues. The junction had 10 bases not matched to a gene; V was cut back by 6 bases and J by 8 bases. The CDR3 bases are TGTGCCAGCTCGCCCTCTAGGGGGCGGTCCAACGTCCTGACTTTC. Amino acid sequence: CASSPSRGRSNVLTF.

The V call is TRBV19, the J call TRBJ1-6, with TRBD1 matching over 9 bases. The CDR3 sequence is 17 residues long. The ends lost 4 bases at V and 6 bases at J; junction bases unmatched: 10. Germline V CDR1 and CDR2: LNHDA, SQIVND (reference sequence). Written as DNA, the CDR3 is TGTGCCAGTAGTACCGGGACAGGGATCGGCCTTAATTCACCCCTCCACTTT. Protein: CASSTGTGIGLNSPLHF.

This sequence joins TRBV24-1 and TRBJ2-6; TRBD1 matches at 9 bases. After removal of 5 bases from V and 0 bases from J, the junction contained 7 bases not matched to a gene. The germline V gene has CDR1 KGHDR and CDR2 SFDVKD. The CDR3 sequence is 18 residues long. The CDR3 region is CATSAPGQGFSGANVLTF. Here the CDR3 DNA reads TGTGCCACCAGTGCACCGGGACAGGGCTTCTCTGGGGCCAACGTCCTGACTTTC.

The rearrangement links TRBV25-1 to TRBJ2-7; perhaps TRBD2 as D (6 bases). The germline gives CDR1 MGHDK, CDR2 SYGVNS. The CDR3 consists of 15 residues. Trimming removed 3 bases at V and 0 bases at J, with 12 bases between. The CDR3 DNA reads TGTGCCAGCAGTGATGATCGGGGAGGCTCCTACGAGCAGTACTTC. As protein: CASSDDRGGSYEQYF.

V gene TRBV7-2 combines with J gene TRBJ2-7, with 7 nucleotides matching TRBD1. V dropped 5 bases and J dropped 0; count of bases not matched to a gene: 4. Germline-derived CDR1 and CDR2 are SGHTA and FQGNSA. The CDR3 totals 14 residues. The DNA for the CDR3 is TGTGCCAGCAGCCGGGGACAGAGCTCCTACGAGCAGTACTTC. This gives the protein CASSRGQSSYEQYF.

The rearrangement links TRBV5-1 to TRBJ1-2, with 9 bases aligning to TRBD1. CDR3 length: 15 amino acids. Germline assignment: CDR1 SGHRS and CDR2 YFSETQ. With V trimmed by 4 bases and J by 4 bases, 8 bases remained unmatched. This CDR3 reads CASSPGQGGTYGYTF. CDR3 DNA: TGCGCCAGCAGCCCGGGACAGGGAGGTACCTATGGCTACACCTTC. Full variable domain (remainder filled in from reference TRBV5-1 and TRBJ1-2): KAGVTQTPRYLIKTRGQQVTLSCSPISGHRSVSWYQQTPGQGLQFLFEYFSETQRNKGNFPGRFSGRQFSNSRSEMNVSTLELGDSALYLCASSPGQGGTYGYTFGSGTRLTVV.

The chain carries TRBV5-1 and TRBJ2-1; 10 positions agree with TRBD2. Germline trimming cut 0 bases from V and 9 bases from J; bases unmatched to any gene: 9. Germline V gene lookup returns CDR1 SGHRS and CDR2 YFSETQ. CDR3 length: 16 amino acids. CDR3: CASSLVLAGQGGEQFF. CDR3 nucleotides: TGCGCCAGCAGCTTGGTACTAGCGGGGCAGGGAGGTGAGCAGTTCTTC.

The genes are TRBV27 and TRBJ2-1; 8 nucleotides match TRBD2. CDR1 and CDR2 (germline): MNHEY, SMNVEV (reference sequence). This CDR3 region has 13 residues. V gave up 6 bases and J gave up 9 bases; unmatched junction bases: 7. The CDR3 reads CASSHLAGGEQFF. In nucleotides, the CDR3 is TGTGCCAGCAGCCACCTGGCGGGGGGTGAGCAGTTCTTC.

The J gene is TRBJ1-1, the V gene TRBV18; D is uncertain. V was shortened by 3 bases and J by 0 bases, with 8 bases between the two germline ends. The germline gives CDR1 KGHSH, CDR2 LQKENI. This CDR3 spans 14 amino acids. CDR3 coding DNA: TGTGCCAGCTCACCTGCGGGGTTGAACACTGAAGCTTTCTTT. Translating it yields CASSPAGLNTEAFF.

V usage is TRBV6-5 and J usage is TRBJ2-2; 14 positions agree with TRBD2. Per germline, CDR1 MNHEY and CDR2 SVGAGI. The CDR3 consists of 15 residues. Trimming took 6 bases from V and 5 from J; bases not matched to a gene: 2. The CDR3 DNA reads TGTGCCAGCAGGGGACTAGCGGGGGCAACCGGGGAGCTGTTTTTT. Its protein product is CASRGLAGATGELFF.

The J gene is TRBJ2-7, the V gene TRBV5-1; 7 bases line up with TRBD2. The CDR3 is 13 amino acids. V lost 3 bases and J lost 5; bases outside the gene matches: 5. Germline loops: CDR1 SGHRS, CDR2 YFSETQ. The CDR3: CASSSNGLDEQYF. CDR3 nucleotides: TGCGCCAGCAGCTCAAACGGACTAGACGAGCAGTACTTC.

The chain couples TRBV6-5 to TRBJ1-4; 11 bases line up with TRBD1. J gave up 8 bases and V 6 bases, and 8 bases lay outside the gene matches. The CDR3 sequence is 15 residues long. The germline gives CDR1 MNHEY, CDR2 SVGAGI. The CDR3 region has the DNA TGTGCCAGCAGGGACAGGGGGCGTTTGGACGAAAAACTGTTTTTT. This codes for CASRDRGRLDEKLFF.

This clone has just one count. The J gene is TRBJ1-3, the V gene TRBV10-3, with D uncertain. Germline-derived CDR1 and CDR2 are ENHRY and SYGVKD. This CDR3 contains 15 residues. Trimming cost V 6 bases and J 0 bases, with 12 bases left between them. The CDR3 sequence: CAIRGGPSSGNTIYF. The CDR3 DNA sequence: TGTGCCATCAGAGGAGGCCCGAGCTCTGGAAACACCATATATTTT.

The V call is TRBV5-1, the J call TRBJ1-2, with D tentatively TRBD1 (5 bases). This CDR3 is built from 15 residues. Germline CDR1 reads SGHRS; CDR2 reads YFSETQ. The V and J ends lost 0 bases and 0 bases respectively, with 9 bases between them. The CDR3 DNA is TGCGCCAGCAGCTTGGGGAGGGGCCCTAACTATGGCTACACCTTC. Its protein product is CASSLGRGPNYGYTF.

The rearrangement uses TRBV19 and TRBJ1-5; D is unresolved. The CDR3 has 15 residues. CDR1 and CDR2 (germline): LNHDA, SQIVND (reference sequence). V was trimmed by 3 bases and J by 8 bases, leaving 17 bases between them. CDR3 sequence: CASSMVGRGGEPQHF. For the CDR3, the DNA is TGTGCCAGTAGTATGGTGGGCCGGGGTGGGGAGCCCCAGCATTTT.